This T cell receptor (beta chain) originates from a study of cytomegalovirus exposure and HLA in healthy donors. This CDR3 has 13 residues. V shed 8 bases and J shed 7 bases, with 14 bases lying between them. Germline values: CDR1 SGHTA, CDR2 FQGTGA. This PCR relied on a set of 60 Vbeta primers and 13 Jbeta primers. Produced via immunoSEQ multiplex PCR; TCRdb's table is partial and in-frame only. The table records about 130,000 clones, around four fifths of them present only once. The TCR comes from a boy aged 10-17 years in good health and CMV-seronegative. The chain is built from TRBV7-3 and TRBJ2-2; possibly TRBD2 for D (6 bases). What was sequenced was PBMCs. The CDR3 nucleotides are TGTGCCAGCGCCACGGGGGTAAACGGGGAGCTGTTTTTT. Amino acids: CASATGVNGELFF.